This TCR beta chain originates from a study of blood T cell repertoires in COVID-19. Study overall: From the United States, Italy and Spain came samples of acute and convalescent COVID-19.

Here immunoSEQ multiplex PCR was the method, and the copy in TCRdb shows in-frame clones only, minus some. The sample includes over 300,000 clones, around 86% of them seen just once. V dropped 2 bases and J dropped 2; count of bases not matched to a gene: 6. Germline V lookup: CDR1 SGHVS, CDR2 FQNEAQ. The CDR3 contains 16 residues. V is TRBV7-8 and J is TRBJ2-7; 10 positions agree with TRBD2. Sequencing was done on a sample of peripheral blood. The sequence was obtained from a woman aged 45-60 years with acute or convalescent COVID-19. The chain's CDR3 is CASSLTLAGRAYEQYF. The CDR3 DNA follows: TGTGCCAGCAGCTTAACACTAGCGGGAAGAGCCTACGAGCAGTACTTC.